This TCR beta chain was observed in a study of post-analysis software for immune sequencing data. Libraries were made from TCR beta cDNA, and they carried unique molecular identifiers. TCRdb independently ran MiXCR on the PCR reads; one entry per CDR3 protein. The table has about 260,000 distinct CDR3 sequences, 36% seen once. Sequencing was performed on blood. This clonotype originated in a girl aged 10 to 17 with multiple sclerosis.

The CDR3 DNA reads as TGTGCCAGCAGCCCGCTACAGGGATTCCAAGAGACCCAGTACTTC. Translating it yields CASSPLQGFQETQYF. This chain joins TRBV7-9 and TRBJ2-5, with D perhaps matching TRBD1 (6 bases). The CDR3 has 15 residues. Trimming pared 5 bases from V and 1 base from J, leaving 14 bases between. CDR1 and CDR2 (germline): SEHNR, FQNEAQ (reference sequence).